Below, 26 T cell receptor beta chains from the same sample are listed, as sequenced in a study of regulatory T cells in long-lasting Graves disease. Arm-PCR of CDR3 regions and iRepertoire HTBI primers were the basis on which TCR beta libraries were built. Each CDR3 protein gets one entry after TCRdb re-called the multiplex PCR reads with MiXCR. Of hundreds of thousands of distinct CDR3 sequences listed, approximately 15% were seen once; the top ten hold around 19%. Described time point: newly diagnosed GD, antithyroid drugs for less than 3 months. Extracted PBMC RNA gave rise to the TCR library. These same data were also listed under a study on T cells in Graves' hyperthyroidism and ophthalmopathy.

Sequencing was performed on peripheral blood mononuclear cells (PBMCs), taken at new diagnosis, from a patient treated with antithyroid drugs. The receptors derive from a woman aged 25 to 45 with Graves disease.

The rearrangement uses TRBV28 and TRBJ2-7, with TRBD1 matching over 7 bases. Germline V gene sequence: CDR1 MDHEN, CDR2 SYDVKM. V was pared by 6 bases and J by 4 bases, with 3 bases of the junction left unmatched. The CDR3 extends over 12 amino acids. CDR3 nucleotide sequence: TGTGCCAGCAGGGTCAGGGGGTACGAGCAGTACTTC. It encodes CASRVRGYEQYF.

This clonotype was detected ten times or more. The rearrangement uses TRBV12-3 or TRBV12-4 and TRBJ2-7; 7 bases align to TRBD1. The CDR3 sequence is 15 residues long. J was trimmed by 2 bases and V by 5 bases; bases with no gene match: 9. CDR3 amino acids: CASSNPGTATYEQYF. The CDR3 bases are TGTGCCAGCAGTAACCCCGGGACAGCGACCTACGAGCAGTACTTC.

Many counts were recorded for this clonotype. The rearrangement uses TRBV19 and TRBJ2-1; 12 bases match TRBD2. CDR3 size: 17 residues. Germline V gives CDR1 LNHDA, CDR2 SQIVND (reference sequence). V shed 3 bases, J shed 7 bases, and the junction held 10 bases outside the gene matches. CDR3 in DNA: TGTGCCAGTAGTATCTACCTAGCGGGAGGGCGGAAAAATGAGCAGTTCTTC. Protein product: CASSIYLAGGRKNEQFF.

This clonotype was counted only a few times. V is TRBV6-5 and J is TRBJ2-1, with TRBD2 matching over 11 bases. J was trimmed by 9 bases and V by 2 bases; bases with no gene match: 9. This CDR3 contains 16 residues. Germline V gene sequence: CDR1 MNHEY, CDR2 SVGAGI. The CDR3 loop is CASSYRASGRIGEQFF. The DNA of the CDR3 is TGTGCCAGCAGTTACCGGGCTAGCGGGAGGATAGGTGAGCAGTTCTTC.

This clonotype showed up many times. This chain's CDR3 is CSGGQGGWDTQYF. CDR3 coding DNA: TGCAGCGGGGGACAGGGTGGTTGGGATACGCAGTATTTT. The V call is TRBV29-1, the J call TRBJ2-3; 9 positions agree with TRBD1. Per the germline V gene, CDR1 is SQVTM and CDR2 is ANQGSEA. With 7 bases clipped from V and 6 bases from J, the junction kept 8 bases outside the gene matches. The CDR3 loop spans 13 amino acids.

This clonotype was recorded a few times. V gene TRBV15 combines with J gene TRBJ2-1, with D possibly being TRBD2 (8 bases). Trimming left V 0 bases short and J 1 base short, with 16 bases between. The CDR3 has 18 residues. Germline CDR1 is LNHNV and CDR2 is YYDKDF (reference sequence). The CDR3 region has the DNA TGTGCCACCAGCAGAGAACAGGGGACTAGAGATTCCTACAATGAGCAGTTCTTC. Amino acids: CATSREQGTRDSYNEQFF.

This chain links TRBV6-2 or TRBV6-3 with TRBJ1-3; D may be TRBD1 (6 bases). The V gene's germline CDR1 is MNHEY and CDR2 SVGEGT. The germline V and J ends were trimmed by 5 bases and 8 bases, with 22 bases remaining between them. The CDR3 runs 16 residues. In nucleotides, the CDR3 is TGTGCCAGCAGTGAAAGATTGACAGGCGGCAAGGACACCATATATTTT. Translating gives CASSERLTGGKDTIYF.

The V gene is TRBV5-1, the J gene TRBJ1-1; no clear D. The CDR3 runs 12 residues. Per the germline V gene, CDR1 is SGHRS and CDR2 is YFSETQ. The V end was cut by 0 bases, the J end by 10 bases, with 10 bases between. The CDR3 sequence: CASSLVGRAAFF. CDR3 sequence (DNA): TGCGCCAGCAGCTTGGTCGGTAGGGCAGCTTTCTTT.

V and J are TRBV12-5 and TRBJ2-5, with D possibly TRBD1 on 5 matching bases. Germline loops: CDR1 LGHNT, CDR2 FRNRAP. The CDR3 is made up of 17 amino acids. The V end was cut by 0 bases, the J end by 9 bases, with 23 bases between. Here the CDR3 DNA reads TGTGCTAGTGGTTTGGTACTGGGCAGGGCACCAATGGGCCCCCAGTACTTC. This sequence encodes CASGLVLGRAPMGPQYF. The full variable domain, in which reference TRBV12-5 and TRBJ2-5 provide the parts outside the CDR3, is DARVTQTPRHKVTEMGQEVTMRCQPILGHNTVFWYRQTMMQGLELLAYFRNRAPLDDSGMPKDRFSAEMPDATLATLKIQPSEPRDSAVYFCASGLVLGRAPMGPQYFGPGTRLLVL.

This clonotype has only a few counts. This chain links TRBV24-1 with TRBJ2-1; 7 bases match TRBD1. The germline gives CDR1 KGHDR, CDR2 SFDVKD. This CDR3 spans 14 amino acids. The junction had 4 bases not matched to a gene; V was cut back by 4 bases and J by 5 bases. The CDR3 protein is CATSEQGFNNEQFF. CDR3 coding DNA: TGTGCCACCAGTGAACAGGGGTTTAACAATGAGCAGTTCTTC.

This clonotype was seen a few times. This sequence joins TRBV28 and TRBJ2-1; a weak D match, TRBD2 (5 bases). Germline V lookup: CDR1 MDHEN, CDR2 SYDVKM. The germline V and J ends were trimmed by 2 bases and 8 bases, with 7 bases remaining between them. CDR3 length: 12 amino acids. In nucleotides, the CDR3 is TGTGCCAGCAGTTTAACGGACTATGAGCAGTTCTTC. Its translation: CASSLTDYEQFF. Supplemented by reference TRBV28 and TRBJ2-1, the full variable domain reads DVKVTQSSRYLVKRTGEKVFLECVQDMDHENMFWYRQDPGLGLRLIYFSYDVKMKEKGDIPEGYSVSREKKERFSLILESASTNQTSMYLCASSLTDYEQFFGPGTRLTVL.

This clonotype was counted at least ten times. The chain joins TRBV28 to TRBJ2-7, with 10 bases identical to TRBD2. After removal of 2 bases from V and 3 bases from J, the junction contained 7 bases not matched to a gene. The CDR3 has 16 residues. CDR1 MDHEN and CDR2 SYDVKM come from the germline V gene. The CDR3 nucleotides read TGTGCCAGCAGTTTAAGGCTAGCGGGAGTTTTCTACGAGCAGTACTTC. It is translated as CASSLRLAGVFYEQYF.

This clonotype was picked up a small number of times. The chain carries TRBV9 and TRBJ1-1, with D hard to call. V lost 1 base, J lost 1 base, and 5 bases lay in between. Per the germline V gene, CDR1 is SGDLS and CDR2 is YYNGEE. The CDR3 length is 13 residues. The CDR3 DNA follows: TGTGCCAGCAGCGTAACGTCGAACACTGAAGCTTTCTTT. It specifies CASSVTSNTEAFF.

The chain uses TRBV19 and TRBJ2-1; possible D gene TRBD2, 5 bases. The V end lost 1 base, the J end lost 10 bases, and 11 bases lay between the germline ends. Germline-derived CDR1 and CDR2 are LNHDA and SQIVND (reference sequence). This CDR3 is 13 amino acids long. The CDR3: CASSIAREGEQFF. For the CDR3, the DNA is TGTGCCAGTAGTATAGCTCGGGAAGGGGAGCAGTTCTTC.

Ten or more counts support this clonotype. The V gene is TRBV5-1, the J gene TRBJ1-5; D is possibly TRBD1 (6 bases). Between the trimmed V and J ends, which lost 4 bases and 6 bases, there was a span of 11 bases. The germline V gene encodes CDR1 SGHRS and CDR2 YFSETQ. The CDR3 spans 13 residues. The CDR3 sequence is CASSGEQGQPQHF. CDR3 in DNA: TGCGCCAGCAGCGGGGAACAGGGTCAGCCCCAGCATTTT.

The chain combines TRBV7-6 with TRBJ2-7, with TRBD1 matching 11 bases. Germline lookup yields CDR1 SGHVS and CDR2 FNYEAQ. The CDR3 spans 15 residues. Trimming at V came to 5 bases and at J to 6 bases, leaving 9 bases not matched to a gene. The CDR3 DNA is TGTGCCAGCAGCGTTGGGACAGGGGGTACCTGCGAGCAGTACTTC. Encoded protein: CASSVGTGGTCEQYF.

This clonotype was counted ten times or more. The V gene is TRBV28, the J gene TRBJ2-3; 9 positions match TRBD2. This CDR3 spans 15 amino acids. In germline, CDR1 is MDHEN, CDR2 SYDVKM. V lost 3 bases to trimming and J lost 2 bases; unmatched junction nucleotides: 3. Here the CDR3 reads CASSLAGGATDTQYF. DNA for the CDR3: TGTGCCAGCAGTTTGGCGGGGGGGGCCACAGATACGCAGTATTTT.

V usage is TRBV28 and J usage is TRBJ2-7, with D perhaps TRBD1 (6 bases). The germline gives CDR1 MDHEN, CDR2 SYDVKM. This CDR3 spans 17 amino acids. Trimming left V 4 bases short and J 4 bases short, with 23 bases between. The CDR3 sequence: CASSWGPLRQVVYEQYF. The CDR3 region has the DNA TGTGCCAGCAGTTGGGGGCCCCTTCGGCAGGTGGTTTACGAGCAGTACTTC.

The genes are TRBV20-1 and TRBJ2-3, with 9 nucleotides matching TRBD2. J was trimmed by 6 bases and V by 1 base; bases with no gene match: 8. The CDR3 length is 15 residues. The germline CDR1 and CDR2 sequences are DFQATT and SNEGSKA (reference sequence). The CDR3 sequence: CSARGAGGRYDTQYF. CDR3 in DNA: TGCAGTGCTAGAGGAGCGGGAGGTCGTTATGATACGCAGTATTTT.

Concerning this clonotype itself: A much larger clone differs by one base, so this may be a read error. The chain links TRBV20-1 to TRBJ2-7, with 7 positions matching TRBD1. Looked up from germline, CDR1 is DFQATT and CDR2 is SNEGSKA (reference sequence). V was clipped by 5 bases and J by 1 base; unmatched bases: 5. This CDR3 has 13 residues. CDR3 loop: CSALTGSSYEQYF. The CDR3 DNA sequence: TGCAGTGCTCTGACAGGGAGTTCCTACGAGCAGTACTTC.

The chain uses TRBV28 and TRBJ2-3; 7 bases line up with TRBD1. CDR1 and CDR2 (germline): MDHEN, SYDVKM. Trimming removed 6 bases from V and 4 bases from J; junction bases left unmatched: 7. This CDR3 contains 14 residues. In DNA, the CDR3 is TGTGCCAGCAGCGACAGGGACGTAGCAGATACGCAGTATTTT. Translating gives CASSDRDVADTQYF.

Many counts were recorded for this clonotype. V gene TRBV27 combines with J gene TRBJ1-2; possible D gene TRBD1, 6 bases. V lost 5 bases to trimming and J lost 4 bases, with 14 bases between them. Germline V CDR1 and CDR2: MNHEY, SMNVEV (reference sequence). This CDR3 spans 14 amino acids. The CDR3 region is CASSEGGRSYGYTF. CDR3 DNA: TGTGCCAGCAGTGAGGGGGGCCGCAGCTATGGCTACACCTTC.

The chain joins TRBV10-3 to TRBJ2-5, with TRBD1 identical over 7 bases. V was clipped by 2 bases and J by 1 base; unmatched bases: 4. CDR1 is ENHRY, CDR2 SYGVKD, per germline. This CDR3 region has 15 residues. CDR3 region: CAISEPAGGQETQYF. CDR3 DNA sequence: TGTGCCATCAGTGAGCCTGCAGGGGGCCAAGAGACCCAGTACTTC.

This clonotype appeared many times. This CDR3 reads CASSSGQGYYGYTF. CDR3 in DNA: TGTGCCAGCAGTTCCGGGCAGGGGTACTATGGCTACACCTTC. The V gene is TRBV28, the J gene TRBJ1-2, with D maybe TRBD1 (6 bases). Germline V CDR1 and CDR2: MDHEN, SYDVKM. Trimming left V 4 bases short and J 3 bases short, with 12 bases between. The CDR3 is 14 amino acids.

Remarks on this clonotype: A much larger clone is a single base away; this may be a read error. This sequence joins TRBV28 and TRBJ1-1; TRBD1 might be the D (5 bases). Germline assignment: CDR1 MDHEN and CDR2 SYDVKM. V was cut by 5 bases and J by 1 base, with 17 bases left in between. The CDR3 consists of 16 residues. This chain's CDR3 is CASSPIPGRENTEAFF. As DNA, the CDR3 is TGTGCCAGCAGTCCGATCCCGGGACGGGAGAACACTGAAGCTTTCTTT.

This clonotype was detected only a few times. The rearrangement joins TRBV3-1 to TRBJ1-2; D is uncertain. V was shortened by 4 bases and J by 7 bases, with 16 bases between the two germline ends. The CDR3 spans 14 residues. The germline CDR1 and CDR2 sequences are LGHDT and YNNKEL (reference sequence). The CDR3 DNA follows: TGTGCCAGCAGCCCTCTTGAGGGATCAGGTGGCTACACCTTC. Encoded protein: CASSPLEGSGGYTF.